Sequencing of this TCR beta chain was carried out in a study of tumor-infiltrating lymphocytes in localized non-small cell lung cancer. Study-wide findings and caveats: T-cell fraction did not differ between immunotypes IM1 and IM2.

Measured with immunoSEQ multiplex PCR; TCRdb has only the in-frame clones, and not every one. The top ten hold around 15% of the sample, which has just under 6,000 clones, approximately 70% seen once. Points on this clone: The antigen remains unidentified.

The sequence was obtained from a human donor with non-small cell lung cancer. Material: uninvolved lung tissue not adjacent to the tumor.

DNA of the CDR3: TGCAGCGTCGGAAGTAAGGGGGCGATCGACGAGCAGTACTTC. Translated: CSVGSKGAIDEQYF. This rearrangement joins TRBV29-1 to TRBJ2-7, with 7 positions matching TRBD1. The germline V gene has CDR1 SQVTM and CDR2 ANQGSEA. Losses at the gene ends were 6 bases for V and 5 bases for J; bases not matched to a gene: 13. CDR3 length: 14 residues.